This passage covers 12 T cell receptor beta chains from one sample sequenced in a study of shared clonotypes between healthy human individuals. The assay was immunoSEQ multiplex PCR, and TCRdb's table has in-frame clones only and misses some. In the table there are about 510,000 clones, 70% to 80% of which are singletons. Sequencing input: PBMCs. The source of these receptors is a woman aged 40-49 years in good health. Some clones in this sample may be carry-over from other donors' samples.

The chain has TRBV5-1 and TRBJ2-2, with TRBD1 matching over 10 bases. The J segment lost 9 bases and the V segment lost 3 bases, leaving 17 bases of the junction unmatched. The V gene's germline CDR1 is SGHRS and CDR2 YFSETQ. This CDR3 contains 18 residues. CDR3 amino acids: CASSSTPGGTGALRELFF. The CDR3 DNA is TGCGCCAGCAGCTCCACGCCGGGGGGGACAGGGGCCCTCCGGGAGCTGTTTTTT.

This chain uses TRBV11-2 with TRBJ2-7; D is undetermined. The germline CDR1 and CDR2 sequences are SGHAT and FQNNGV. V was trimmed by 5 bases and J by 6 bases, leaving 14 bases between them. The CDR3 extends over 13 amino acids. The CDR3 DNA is TGTGCCAGCAGCCCCTACTTCGACGGCGAGCAGTACTTC. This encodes CASSPYFDGEQYF.

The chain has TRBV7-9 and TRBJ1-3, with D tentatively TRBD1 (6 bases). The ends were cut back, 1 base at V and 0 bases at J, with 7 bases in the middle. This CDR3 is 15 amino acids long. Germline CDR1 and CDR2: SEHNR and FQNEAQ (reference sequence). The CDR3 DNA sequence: TGTGCCAGCAGCTTAGAGGGGGGCTCTGGAAACACCATATATTTT. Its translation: CASSLEGGSGNTIYF. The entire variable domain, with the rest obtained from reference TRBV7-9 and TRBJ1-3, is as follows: DTGVSQNPRHKITKRGQNVTFRCDPISEHNRLYWYRQTLGQGPEFLTYFQNEAQLEKSRLLSDRFSAERPKGSFSTLEIQRTEQGDSAMYLCASSLEGGSGNTIYFGEGSWLTVV.

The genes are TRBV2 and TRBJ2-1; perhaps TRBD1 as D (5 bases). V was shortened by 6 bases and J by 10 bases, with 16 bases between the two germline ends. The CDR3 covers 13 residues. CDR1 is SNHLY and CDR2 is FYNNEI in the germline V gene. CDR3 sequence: CASSPIPRAEQFF. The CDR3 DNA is TGTGCCAGCAGCCCGATTCCCAGGGCAGAGCAGTTCTTC.

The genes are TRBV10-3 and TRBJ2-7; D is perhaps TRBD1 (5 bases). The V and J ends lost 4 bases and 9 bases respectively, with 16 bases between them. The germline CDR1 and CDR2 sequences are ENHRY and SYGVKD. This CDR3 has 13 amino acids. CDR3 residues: CAISVQGLLGQYF. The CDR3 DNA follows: TGTGCCATCAGTGTTCAGGGATTACTCGGGCAGTACTTC.

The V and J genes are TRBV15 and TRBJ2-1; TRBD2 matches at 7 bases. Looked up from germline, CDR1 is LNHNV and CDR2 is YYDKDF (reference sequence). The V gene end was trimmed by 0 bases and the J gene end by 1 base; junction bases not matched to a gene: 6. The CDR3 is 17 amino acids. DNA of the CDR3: TGTGCCACCAGCAGAGATATGGCACTAGCGTCCTACAATGAGCAGTTCTTC. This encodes CATSRDMALASYNEQFF. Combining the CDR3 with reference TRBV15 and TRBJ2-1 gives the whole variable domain DAMVIQNPRYQVTQFGKPVTLSCSQTLNHNVMYWYQQKSSQAPKLLFHYYDKDFNNEADTPDNFQSRRPNTSFCFLDIRSPGLGDTAMYLCATSRDMALASYNEQFFGPGTRLTVL.

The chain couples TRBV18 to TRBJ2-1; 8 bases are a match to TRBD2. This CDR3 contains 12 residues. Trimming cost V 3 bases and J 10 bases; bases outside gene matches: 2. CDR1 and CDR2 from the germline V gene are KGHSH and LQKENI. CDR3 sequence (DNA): TGTGCCAGCTCACCGCAGCGGGAGGAGCAGTTCTTC. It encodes CASSPQREEQFF.

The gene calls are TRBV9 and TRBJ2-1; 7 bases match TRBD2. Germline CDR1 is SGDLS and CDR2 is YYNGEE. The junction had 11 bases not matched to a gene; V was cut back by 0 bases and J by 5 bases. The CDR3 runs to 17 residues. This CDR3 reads CASSVAAGGRADNEQFF. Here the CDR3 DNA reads TGTGCCAGCAGCGTAGCTGCCGGGGGGAGGGCCGACAATGAGCAGTTCTTC.

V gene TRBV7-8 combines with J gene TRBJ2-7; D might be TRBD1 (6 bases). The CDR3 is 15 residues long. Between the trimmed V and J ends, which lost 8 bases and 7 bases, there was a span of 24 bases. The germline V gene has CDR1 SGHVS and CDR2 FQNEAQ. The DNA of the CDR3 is TGTGCCAGCGTCCTTCAACAGGGACGAACAGGAGAGCAGTACTTC. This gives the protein CASVLQQGRTGEQYF. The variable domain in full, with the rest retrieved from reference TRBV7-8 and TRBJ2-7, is GAGVSQSPRYKVAKRGQDVALRCDPISGHVSLFWYQQALGQGPEFLTYFQNEAQLDKSGLPSDRFFAERPEGSVSTLKIQRTQQEDSAVYLCASVLQQGRTGEQYFGPGTRLTVT.

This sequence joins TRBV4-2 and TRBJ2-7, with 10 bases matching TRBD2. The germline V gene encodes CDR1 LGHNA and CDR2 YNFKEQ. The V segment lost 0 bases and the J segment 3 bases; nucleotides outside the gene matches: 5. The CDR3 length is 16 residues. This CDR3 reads CASSQEVSGRFYEQYF. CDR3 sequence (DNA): TGTGCCAGCAGCCAAGAGGTTAGCGGGAGGTTCTACGAGCAGTACTTC.

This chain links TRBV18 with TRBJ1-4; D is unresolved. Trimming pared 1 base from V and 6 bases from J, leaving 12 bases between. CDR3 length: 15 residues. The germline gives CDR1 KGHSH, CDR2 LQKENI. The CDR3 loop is CASSPRMGADEKLFF. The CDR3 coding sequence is TGTGCCAGCTCACCACGGATGGGCGCGGATGAAAAACTGTTTTTT.

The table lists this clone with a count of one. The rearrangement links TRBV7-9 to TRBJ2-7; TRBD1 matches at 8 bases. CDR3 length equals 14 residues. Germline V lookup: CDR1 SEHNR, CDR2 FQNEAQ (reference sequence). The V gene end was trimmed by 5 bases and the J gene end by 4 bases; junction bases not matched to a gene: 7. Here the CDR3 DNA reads TGTGCCAGCAGCATACAGGGGGACGGATACGAGCAGTACTTC. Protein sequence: CASSIQGDGYEQYF.